This TCR beta chain was identified in a study of T cells in Graves' hyperthyroidism and ophthalmopathy. The study, taken as a whole, reports: The model anticipated ophthalmopathy a median around 6 months pre-onset.

RNA transcripts gave rise to amplified TCR beta CDR3 regions. Researchers ran a first-round RT-PCR on the TCR CDR3 using the HTBI primer set. TCRdb itself ran the multiplex PCR reads through MiXCR, one entry per CDR3 protein. The sample holds roughly 400,000 distinct CDR3 sequences; approximately 25% are singletons and the top ten take around 79%. V was cut by 5 bases and J by 2 bases, with 5 bases left in between. The CDR3 covers 12 residues. Germline V gives CDR1 SGHTA, CDR2 FQGNSA. This clonotype turned up a few times. Its antigen is unidentified. The rearrangement joins TRBV7-2 to TRBJ2-3; no definite D call. The source material was blood. The sequence derives from a man over 45 with Graves' hyperthyroidism. The CDR3 is CASSAYTDTQYF. The CDR3 bases are TGTGCCAGCAGCGCCTACACAGATACGCAGTATTTT.